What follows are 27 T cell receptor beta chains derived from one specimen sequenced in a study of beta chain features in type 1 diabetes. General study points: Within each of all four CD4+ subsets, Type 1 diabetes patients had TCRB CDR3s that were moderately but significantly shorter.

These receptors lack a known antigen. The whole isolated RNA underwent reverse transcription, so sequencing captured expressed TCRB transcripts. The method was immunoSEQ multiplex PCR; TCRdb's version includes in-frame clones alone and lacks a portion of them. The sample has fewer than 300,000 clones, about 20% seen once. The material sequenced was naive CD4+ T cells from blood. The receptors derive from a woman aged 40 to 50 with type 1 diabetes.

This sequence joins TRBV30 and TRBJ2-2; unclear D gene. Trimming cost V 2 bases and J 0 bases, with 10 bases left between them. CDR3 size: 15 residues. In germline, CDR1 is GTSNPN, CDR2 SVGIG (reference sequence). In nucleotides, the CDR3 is TGTGCCTGGAGTAACGGTTACGCGAACACCGGGGAGCTGTTTTTT. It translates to CAWSNGYANTGELFF.

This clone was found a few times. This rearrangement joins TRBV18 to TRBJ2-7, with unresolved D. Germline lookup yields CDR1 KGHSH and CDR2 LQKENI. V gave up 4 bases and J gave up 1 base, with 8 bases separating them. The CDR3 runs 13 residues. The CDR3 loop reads CASSQQDSYEQYF. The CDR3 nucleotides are TGTGCCAGCTCACAGCAGGATTCCTACGAGCAGTACTTC.

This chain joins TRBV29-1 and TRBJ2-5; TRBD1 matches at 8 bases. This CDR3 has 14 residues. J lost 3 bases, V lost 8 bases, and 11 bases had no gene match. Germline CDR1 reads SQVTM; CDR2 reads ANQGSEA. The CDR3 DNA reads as TGCAGCTTCGGACCAGGGGGCAGGGAAGAGACCCAGTACTTC. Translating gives CSFGPGGREETQYF.

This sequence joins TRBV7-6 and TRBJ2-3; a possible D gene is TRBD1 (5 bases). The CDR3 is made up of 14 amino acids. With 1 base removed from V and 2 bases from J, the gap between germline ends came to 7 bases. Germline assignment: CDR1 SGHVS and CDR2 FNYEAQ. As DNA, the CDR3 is TGTGCCAGCAGCTTAGACGGACACACAGATACGCAGTATTTT. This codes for CASSLDGHTDTQYF.

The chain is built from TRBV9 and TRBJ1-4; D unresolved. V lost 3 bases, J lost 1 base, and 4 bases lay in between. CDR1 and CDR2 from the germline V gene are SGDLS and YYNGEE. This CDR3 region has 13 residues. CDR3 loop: CASSARTNEKLFF. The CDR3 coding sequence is TGTGCCAGCAGCGCGCGAACTAATGAAAAACTGTTTTTT.

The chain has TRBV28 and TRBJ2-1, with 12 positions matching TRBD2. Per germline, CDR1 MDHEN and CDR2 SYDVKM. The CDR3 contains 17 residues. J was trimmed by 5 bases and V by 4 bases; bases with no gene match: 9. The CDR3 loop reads CASSSSPGTSGHNEQFF. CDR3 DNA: TGTGCCAGCAGTTCCTCCCCCGGGACTAGCGGGCACAATGAGCAGTTCTTC.

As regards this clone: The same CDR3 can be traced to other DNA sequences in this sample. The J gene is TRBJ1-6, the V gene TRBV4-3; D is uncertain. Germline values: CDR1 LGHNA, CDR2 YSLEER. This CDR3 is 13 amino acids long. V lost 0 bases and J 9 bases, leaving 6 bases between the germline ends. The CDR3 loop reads CASSQDRGSPLHF. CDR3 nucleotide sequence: TGCGCCAGCAGCCAAGACCGGGGTTCACCCCTCCACTTT.

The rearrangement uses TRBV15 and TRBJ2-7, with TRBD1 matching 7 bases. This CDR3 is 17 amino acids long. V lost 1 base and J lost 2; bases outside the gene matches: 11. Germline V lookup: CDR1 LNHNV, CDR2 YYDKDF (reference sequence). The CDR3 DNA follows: TGTGCCACCAGCAGAGGAGGCAGGGGGTTCTCCACCTACGAGCAGTACTTC. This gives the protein CATSRGGRGFSTYEQYF.

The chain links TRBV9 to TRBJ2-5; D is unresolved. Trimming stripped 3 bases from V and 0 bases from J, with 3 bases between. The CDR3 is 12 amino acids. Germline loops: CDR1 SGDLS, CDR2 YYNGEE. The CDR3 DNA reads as TGTGCCAGCAGCGCCTACCAAGAGACCCAGTACTTC. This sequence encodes CASSAYQETQYF.

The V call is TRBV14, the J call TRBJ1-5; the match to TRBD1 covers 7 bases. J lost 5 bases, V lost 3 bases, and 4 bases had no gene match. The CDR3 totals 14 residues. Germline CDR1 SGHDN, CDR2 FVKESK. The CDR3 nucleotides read TGTGCCAGCAGCCAGACAGGGCTACATCAGCCCCAGCATTTT. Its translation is CASSQTGLHQPQHF.

CDR3: CASSQERRNTEAFF. The CDR3 region has the DNA TGCGCCAGCAGCCAAGAACGGAGGAACACTGAAGCTTTCTTT. The chain combines TRBV4-1 with TRBJ1-1, with D uncertain. The CDR3 has 14 amino acids. Germline-derived CDR1 and CDR2 are MGHRA and YSYEKL. The V gene lost 0 bases and the J gene lost 1 base, with 6 bases spanning the gap.

The CDR3 DNA sequence: TGTGCCAGCAGTATAGGGACAGGGGGCGGTGAAAAACTGTTTTTT. This codes for CASSIGTGGGEKLFF. The chain links TRBV6-1 to TRBJ1-4, with 12 bases matching TRBD1. The germline CDR1 and CDR2 sequences are MNHNS and SASEGT. J gave up 7 bases and V 5 bases, and 5 bases lay outside the gene matches. This CDR3 spans 15 amino acids.

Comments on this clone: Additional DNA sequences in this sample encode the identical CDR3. This CDR3 is CASSLGQGLNTEAFF. The CDR3 DNA reads as TGTGCCAGCAGCTTGGGACAGGGTTTGAACACTGAAGCTTTCTTT. The V gene is TRBV7-9, the J gene TRBJ1-1; TRBD1 aligns across 9 bases. This CDR3 region has 15 residues. Germline loops: CDR1 SEHNR, CDR2 FQNEAQ (reference sequence). With V trimmed by 3 bases and J by 0 bases, 2 bases remained unmatched.

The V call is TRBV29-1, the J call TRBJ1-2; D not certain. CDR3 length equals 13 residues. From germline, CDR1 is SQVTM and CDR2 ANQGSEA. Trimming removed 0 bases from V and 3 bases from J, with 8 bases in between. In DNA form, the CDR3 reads TGCAGCGTTGAAGATGTCGGGGACTATGGCTACACCTTC. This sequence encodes CSVEDVGDYGYTF. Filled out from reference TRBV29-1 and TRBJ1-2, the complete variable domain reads SAVISQKPSRDICQRGTSLTIQCQVDSQVTMMFWYRQQPGQSLTLIATANQGSEATYESGFVIDKFPISRPNLTFSTLTVSNMSPEDSSIYLCSVEDVGDYGYTFGSGTRLTVV.

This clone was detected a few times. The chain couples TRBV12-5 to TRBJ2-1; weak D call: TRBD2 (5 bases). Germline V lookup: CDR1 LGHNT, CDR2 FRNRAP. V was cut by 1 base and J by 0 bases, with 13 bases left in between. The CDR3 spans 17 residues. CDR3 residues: CASGLAAAYDSYNEQFF. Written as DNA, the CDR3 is TGTGCTAGTGGTTTGGCAGCGGCTTATGACTCCTACAATGAGCAGTTCTTC.

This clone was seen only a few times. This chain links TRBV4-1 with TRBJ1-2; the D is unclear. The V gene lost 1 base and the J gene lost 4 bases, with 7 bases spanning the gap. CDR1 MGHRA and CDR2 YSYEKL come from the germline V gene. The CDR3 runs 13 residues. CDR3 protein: CASSQGGSYGYTF. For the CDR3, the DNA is TGCGCCAGCAGCCAAGGCGGAAGCTATGGCTACACCTTC.

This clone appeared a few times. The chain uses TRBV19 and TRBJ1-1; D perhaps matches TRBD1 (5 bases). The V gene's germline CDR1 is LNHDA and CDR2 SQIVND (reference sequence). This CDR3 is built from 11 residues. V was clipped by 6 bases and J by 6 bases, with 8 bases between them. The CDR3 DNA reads TGTGCCAGTAGGCGACAGTCTGAAGCTTTCTTT. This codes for CASRRQSEAFF.

The DNA of the CDR3 is TGTGCCAGCAGTCCACCTGCCCCGAGGAACACTGAAGCTTTCTTT. Translated: CASSPPAPRNTEAFF. The rearrangement links TRBV28 to TRBJ1-1; no definite D call. There are 15 residues in the CDR3. Trimming took 5 bases from V and 1 from J, leaving 14 bases between them. Germline V gene lookup returns CDR1 MDHEN and CDR2 SYDVKM.

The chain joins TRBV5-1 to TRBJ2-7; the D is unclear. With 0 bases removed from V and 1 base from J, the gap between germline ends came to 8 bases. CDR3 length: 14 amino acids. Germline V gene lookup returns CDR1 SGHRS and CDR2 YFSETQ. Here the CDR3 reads CASSLAPRSYEQYF. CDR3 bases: TGCGCCAGCAGCTTGGCCCCCAGGTCCTACGAGCAGTACTTC.

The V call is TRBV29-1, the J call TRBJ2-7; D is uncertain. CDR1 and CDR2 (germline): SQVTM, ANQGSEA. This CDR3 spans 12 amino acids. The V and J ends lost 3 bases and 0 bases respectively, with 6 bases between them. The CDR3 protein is CSVEAGSYEQYF. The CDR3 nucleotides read TGCAGCGTTGAGGCAGGCTCCTACGAGCAGTACTTC.

CDR3 loop: CATSRDHTPRAQPQHF. The CDR3 DNA is TGTGCCACCAGCAGAGATCATACCCCCAGGGCTCAGCCCCAGCATTTT. The chain recombines TRBV15 with TRBJ1-5, with D tentatively TRBD1 (5 bases). The CDR3 loop spans 16 amino acids. Trimming shortened V by 0 bases and J by 6 bases, and 15 bases separated the two germline ends. Germline V gene lookup returns CDR1 LNHNV and CDR2 YYDKDF (reference sequence). Based on the CDR3 plus reference TRBV15 and TRBJ1-5, the full variable domain is DAMVIQNPRYQVTQFGKPVTLSCSQTLNHNVMYWYQQKSSQAPKLLFHYYDKDFNNEADTPDNFQSRRPNTSFCFLDIRSPGLGDTAMYLCATSRDHTPRAQPQHFGDGTRLSIL.

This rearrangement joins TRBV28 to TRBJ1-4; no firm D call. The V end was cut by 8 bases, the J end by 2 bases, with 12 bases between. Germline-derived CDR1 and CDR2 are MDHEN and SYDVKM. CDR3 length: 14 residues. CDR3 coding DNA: TGTGCCAGCCAGGATTTATTGACTAATGAAAAACTGTTTTTT. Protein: CASQDLLTNEKLFF.

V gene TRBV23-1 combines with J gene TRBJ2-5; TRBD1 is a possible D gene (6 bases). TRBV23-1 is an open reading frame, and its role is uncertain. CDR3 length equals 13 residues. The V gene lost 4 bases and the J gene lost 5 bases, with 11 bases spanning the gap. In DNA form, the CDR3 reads TGCGCCAGCAGTCTAAGGGGGTGGGAGACCCAGTACTTC. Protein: CASSLRGWETQYF.

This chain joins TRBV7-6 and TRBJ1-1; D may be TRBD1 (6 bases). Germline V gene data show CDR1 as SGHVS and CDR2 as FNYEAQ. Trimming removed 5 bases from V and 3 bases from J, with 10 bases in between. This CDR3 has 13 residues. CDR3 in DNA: TGTGCCAGCAGCCGACAGGTGGACACTGAAGCTTTCTTT. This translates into CASSRQVDTEAFF.

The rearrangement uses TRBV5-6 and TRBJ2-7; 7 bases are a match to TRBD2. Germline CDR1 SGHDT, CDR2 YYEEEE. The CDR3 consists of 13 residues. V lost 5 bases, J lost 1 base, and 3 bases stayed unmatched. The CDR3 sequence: CASRMGLSYEQYF. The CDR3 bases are TGTGCCAGCAGGATGGGACTATCCTACGAGCAGTACTTC.

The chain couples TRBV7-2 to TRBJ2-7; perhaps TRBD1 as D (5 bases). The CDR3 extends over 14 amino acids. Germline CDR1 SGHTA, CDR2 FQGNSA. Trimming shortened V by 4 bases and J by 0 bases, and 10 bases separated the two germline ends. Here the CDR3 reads CASSSGPSSYEQYF. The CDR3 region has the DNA TGTGCCAGCAGCTCAGGGCCGAGCTCCTACGAGCAGTACTTC.

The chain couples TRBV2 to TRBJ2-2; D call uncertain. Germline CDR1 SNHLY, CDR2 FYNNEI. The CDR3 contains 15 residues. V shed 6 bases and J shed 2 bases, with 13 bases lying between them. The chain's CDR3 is CASRPAAVNTGELFF. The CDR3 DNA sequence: TGTGCCAGCAGGCCCGCGGCAGTTAACACCGGGGAGCTGTTTTTT.